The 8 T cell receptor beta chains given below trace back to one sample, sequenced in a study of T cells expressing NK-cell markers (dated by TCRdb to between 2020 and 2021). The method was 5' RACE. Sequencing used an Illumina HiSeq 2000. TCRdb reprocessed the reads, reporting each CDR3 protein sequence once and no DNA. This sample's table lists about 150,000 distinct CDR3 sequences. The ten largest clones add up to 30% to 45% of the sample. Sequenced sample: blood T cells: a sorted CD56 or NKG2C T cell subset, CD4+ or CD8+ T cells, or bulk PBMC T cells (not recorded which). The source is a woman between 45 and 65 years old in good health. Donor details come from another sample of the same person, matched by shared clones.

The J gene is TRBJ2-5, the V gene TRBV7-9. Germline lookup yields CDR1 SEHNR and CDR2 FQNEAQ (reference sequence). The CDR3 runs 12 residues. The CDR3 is CASSDGIETQYF.

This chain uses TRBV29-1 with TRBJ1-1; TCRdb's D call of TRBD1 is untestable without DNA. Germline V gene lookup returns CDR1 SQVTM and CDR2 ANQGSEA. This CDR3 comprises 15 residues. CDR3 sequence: CSVEDVGQGETEAFF.

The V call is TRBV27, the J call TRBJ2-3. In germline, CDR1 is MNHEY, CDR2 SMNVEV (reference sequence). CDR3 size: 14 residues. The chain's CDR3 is CASSLRWSGDTQYF.

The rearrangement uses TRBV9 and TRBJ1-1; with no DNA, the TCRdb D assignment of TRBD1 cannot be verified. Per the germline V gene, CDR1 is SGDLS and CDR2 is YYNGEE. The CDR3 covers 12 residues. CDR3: CASSEGAPEAFF.

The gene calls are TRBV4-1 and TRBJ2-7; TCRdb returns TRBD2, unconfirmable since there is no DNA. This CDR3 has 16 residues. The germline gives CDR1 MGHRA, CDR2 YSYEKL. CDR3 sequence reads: CASSQVPAGVTGEQYF.

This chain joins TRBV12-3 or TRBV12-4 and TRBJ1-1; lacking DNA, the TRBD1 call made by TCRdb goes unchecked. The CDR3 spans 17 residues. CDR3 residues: CASSLAPGWGVSTEAFF.

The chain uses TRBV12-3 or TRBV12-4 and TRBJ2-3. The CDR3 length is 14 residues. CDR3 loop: CASSWISSTDTQYF.

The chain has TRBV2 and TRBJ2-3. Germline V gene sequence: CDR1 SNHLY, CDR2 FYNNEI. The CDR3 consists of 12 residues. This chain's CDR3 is CASRPDTDTQYF.